The rows below give T cell receptor beta chains drawn from one sample of a study of OX40 agonist ivuxolimab in advanced cancers. Using immunoSEQ multiplex PCR, the repertoire was profiled, and TCRdb retains in-frame clones only, with some absent. The sample yields around 42,000 clones, around 89% seen once. The starting material was CD4+ or CD8+ T cells sorted from blood, obtained in a trial of the OX40 agonist ivuxolimab. Source of these receptors: an adult with an advanced solid tumor such as melanoma, head and neck, liver or kidney cancer. Both conserved end residues are part of each CDR3. Fields, in order: D gene, V gene, CDR3 length, J gene, CDR3 protein. A D gene is named only where the DNA matches it firmly.

TRBD2	TRBV7-9	13	TRBJ2-5	CASSLGLVETQYF
-	TRBV30	11	TRBJ1-1	CAWSPNLEAFF
-	TRBV5-5	14	TRBJ1-2	CASSVSTGEYGYTF
-	TRBV27	14	TRBJ2-3	CASSRGFGTDTQYF
TRBD2	TRBV7-9	17	TRBJ2-1	CASSLNSGTSGYNEQFF
TRBD1	TRBV30	14	TRBJ2-7	CAWSTGTGTYEQYF
TRBD2	TRBV6-5	15	TRBJ2-3	CASSYWAGGVDTQYF
-	TRBV10-3	14	TRBJ1-1	CAISEQGLNTEAFF
-	TRBV9	14	TRBJ2-3	CASGRGGDSGTQYF
TRBD1	TRBV30	14	TRBJ2-7	CAWNGGQGAREQYF
-	TRBV19	14	TRBJ2-7	CASSIGLEFYEQYF
TRBD1	TRBV4-1	13	TRBJ2-7	CASSHRQGHEQYF
-	TRBV5-4	14	TRBJ1-1	CASSLGAGNTEAFF
-	TRBV28	14	TRBJ1-5	CASSTRRTDEAQHF
-	TRBV6-5	15	TRBJ1-4	CASSYDLGDDEKLFF
-	TRBV6-1	15	TRBJ2-4	CASALNEGGQNIQYF
-	TRBV10-3	14	TRBJ2-1	CAIQGSTSFNEQFF
-	TRBV6-1	15	TRBJ2-7	CASSGTTGGAYEQYF
TRBD1	TRBV25-1	13	TRBJ2-7	CASSLGQGNEQYF
-	TRBV7-2	15	TRBJ2-3	CASSFISPSTDTQYF
-	TRBV28	14	TRBJ1-5	CASSFGQLDQPQHF
TRBD1	TRBV7-9	14	TRBJ2-5	CASSSYRGLQEQYF
-	TRBV19	15	TRBJ1-2	CASSADRILPQGYTF
-	TRBV7-2	15	TRBJ1-5	CASSLSLYSNQPQHF
-	TRBV4-1	12	TRBJ2-1	CASSQHQREQFF
-	TRBV6-1	14	TRBJ1-1	CASSEQGWDTEAFF
TRBD1	TRBV6-1	15	TRBJ1-5	CASKSRDRANQPQHF
-	TRBV6-5	13	TRBJ2-1	CASRKGFLDEQFF
-	TRBV30	11	TRBJ2-2	CAWSVAGELFF
TRBD1	TRBV6-5	15	TRBJ2-5	CASSGQGAPQETQYF
-	TRBV15	12	TRBJ2-1	CATSWTGNEQFF
TRBD2	TRBV10-2	13	TRBJ2-7	CASTGTSGYEQYF
-	TRBV5-8	15	TRBJ2-1	CASRSSGVTVNEQFF
-	TRBV5-6	11	TRBJ2-1	CASSLAPEQFF
-	TRBV4-1	16	TRBJ2-5	CASSQDEAASQETQYF
-	TRBV5-5	16	TRBJ2-5	CASSLSKEVLQETQYF
TRBD2	TRBV27	16	TRBJ2-7	CASSLILPGGSNEQYF
TRBD1	TRBV9	15	TRBJ2-7	CASSAEPGQSYEQYF
-	TRBV10-3	13	TRBJ2-3	CAISESGQDTQYF
-	TRBV5-6	13	TRBJ2-7	CASSLEGFNEQYF
TRBD1	TRBV5-6	13	TRBJ2-7	CASRNRGSYEQYF
TRBD2	TRBV7-6	15	TRBJ2-1	CASSSHGLAGNEQFF
-	TRBV27	15	TRBJ2-7	CASSAGTSQMDEQYF
-	TRBV2	15	TRBJ1-4	CASRPFQGINEKLFF
-	TRBV14	16	TRBJ1-2	CASSQVGGAPNYGYTF
-	TRBV4-1	16	TRBJ2-1	CASSQDGAFGYNEQFF
-	TRBV27	12	TRBJ2-1	CASSLMGNEQFF
TRBD2	TRBV7-3	18	TRBJ2-1	CASSQGLAGGRAYNEQFF
-	TRBV28	15	TRBJ2-1	CASSFGDPQLGEQFF
-	TRBV28	14	TRBJ1-1	CASSLTGSNTEAFF
TRBD1	TRBV12-5	17	TRBJ2-1	CASGLTLQGVRDNEQFF
TRBD1	TRBV11-2	13	-	CASSYGQDYEQYF
-	TRBV4-1	15	TRBJ1-4	CASSPRGGANEKLFF
TRBD1	TRBV7-9	15	TRBJ2-5	CASNDPGTGMETQYF
TRBD1	TRBV5-5	15	TRBJ2-7	CASSISTGTGYEQYF
TRBD1	TRBV5-6	16	TRBJ2-4	CASSTRDSLAKNIQYF
TRBD2	TRBV11-2	14	TRBJ2-5	CASLTWASGETQYF